This section outlines one TCR beta chain sequence together with its context. Its antigen is as yet unknown. Here immunoSEQ multiplex PCR was the method, and the copy in TCRdb shows in-frame clones only, minus some. The sample consists of 80,000 to 95,000 clones, 90% to 95% of them appearing once. The data originate from a study of graft-versus-host responses after intestinal transplantation. The wider study: Anti-thymocyte globulin induction preceded two to four years of tacrolimus and steroid maintenance in all recipients.

Study conclusions and caveats: Circulating GvH clone levels at their peak were associated with HvG declines (early post-transplant). High graft-versus-host to host-versus-graft clonal ratios were found in allografts of patients who had graft-donor T cell macrochimerism. Recipient bone marrow held GvH clones, some seen earlier in ileum or blood.

CDR1 and CDR2 from the germline V gene are SEHNR and FQNEAQ (reference sequence). This CDR3 has 15 amino acids. Trimming took 5 bases from V and 3 from J, leaving 17 bases between them. The TCR was taken from a human donor who received an intestinal transplant. The chain couples TRBV7-9 to TRBJ2-7, with a possible D match to TRBD2 (6 bases). Here the sequenced sample was unstimulated CD8+ T cells sorted from spleen or lymph node cells, taken before intestinal transplant. CDR3 DNA: TGTGCCAGCAGCGGCCGGCGGGGCGAGGACTACGAGCAGTACTTC. The encoded protein is CASSGRRGEDYEQYF.